This T cell receptor (beta chain) was profiled in a study of T cell responses to AZD1222 COVID-19 vaccine. Clones were read by immunoSEQ multiplex PCR, and TCRdb kept only the in-frame ones, dropping some. The sample holds roughly 150,000 clones, around 91% seen once. Per germline, CDR1 MNHEY and CDR2 SMNVEV (reference sequence). The CDR3 runs 10 residues. V lost 3 bases and J 13 bases, leaving 7 bases between the germline ends. The TCR sequence derives from an adult who received the AZD1222 COVID-19 vaccine. V gene TRBV27 combines with J gene TRBJ2-1; no reliable D call. Sequences were derived from peripheral blood, sampled 28 days after the second AZD1222 dose. CDR3 in DNA: TGTGCCAGCAGTTTCCCGAGACAGTTCTTC. This gives the protein CASSFPRQFF.